Below are 29 T cell receptor beta chains sequenced from a single sample in a study of cytomegalovirus exposure and HLA in healthy donors (dated by TCRdb to 2015 to 2018). Libraries were prepared through the immunoSEQ multiplex PCR assay. For the multiplex PCR, a mixture combining 60 forward primers for TCR Vbeta segments and 13 reverse primers for TCR Jbeta segments was used. This immuneACCESS table, as held by TCRdb, lists in-frame sequences with V and J called but not all clones. Of the missing ones, under half trace to an unresolved V gene in checked studies; the others have no known cause. This sample holds approximately 170,000 clones; roughly 81% were observed only once. Jointly, the top ten make up roughly 2.8% of the sample. The sequenced sample consisted of PBMCs. These receptors all stem from a woman aged 25 to 39 in good health and CMV-seropositive.

The rearrangement uses TRBV6-1 and TRBJ1-1, with D perhaps TRBD1 (6 bases). The CDR3 sequence is 15 residues long. V gave up 3 bases and J gave up 4 bases, with 15 bases separating them. Germline V gives CDR1 MNHNS, CDR2 SASEGT. In DNA form, the CDR3 reads TGTGCCAGCAGTGAGCTCACAGGGTTGGGCACTGAAGCTTTCTTT. Translated: CASSELTGLGTEAFF.

The rearrangement uses TRBV27 and TRBJ2-5, with D possibly being TRBD1 (5 bases). V lost 6 bases and J 5 bases, leaving 16 bases between the germline ends. Germline loops: CDR1 MNHEY, CDR2 SMNVEV (reference sequence). The CDR3 loop spans 14 amino acids. CDR3 region: CASSPRQGPETQYF. CDR3 sequence (DNA): TGTGCCAGCAGCCCCCGGCAGGGTCCCGAGACCCAGTACTTC.

This chain uses TRBV29-1 with TRBJ2-1; 8 nucleotides line up with TRBD2. Germline CDR1 reads SQVTM; CDR2 reads ANQGSEA. V was pared by 5 bases and J by 6 bases, with 0 bases of the junction left unmatched. The CDR3 covers 11 residues. In nucleotides, the CDR3 is TGCAGCGTTACTAGCGGCAATGAGCAGTTCTTC. Its translation: CSVTSGNEQFF.

The gene calls are TRBV12-5 and TRBJ1-1; possible D gene TRBD1, 6 bases. This CDR3 is built from 16 residues. With 3 bases removed from V and 6 bases from J, the gap between germline ends came to 20 bases. Germline V gene sequence: CDR1 LGHNT, CDR2 FRNRAP. This chain's CDR3 is CASGLEGGRGNAEAFF. CDR3 sequence (DNA): TGTGCTAGTGGTTTAGAAGGGGGGAGGGGCAACGCTGAAGCTTTCTTT.

Remarks on this clone: The sample has other DNA sequences that encode this CDR3 too. The rearrangement uses TRBV27 and TRBJ2-7, with TRBD2 as a possible D gene (6 bases). The germline CDR1 and CDR2 sequences are MNHEY and SMNVEV (reference sequence). The CDR3 totals 14 residues. V was clipped by 5 bases and J by 4 bases, with 15 bases between them. The DNA of the CDR3 is TGTGCCAGCAGTCCCCTCCCGGGAGCTTACGAGCAGTACTTC. Amino acids: CASSPLPGAYEQYF.

This sequence joins TRBV27 and TRBJ2-7, with a tentative D call TRBD2 (5 bases). This CDR3 is built from 12 residues. Germline values: CDR1 MNHEY, CDR2 SMNVEV (reference sequence). The V gene lost 5 bases and the J gene lost 3 bases, with 8 bases spanning the gap. The CDR3 DNA follows: TGTGCCAGCAGTCCCGGAGGCTACGAGCAGTACTTC. Its translation is CASSPGGYEQYF.

As to this clone: Sequence at one end of the junction differs from germline and may be a read error. The V call is TRBV7-7, the J call TRBJ2-7; 10 bases are a match to TRBD2. Germline CDR1 reads SSHAT; CDR2 reads FNYEAQ (reference sequence). The CDR3 totals 15 residues. Here the CDR3 reads CASSPGTSAAGEQYF. The CDR3 coding sequence is TGTGCTAGCAGCCCCGGGACTAGCGCCGCGGGTGAGCAGTACTTC.

This chain uses TRBV28 with TRBJ1-4, with D maybe TRBD1 (5 bases). The germline V gene encodes CDR1 MDHEN and CDR2 SYDVKM. Trimming shortened V by 6 bases and J by 6 bases, and 14 bases separated the two germline ends. This CDR3 contains 14 residues. This CDR3 reads CASSPFWGDEKLFF. DNA of the CDR3: TGTGCCAGCAGCCCCTTTTGGGGGGATGAAAAACTGTTTTTT.

This clone was seen just once. The V gene is TRBV7-9, the J gene TRBJ1-2, with D perhaps matching TRBD1 (6 bases). Looked up from germline, CDR1 is SEHNR and CDR2 is FQNEAQ (reference sequence). Trimming took off 0 bases at V and 5 bases at J, with 13 bases between the two ends. The CDR3 spans 15 residues. CDR3 nucleotides: TGTGCCAGCAGCTTAGCCCCCGACAGGAATTATGGCTACACCTTC. Amino acid sequence: CASSLAPDRNYGYTF.

This chain connects TRBV6-1 to TRBJ2-1, with a weak D call TRBD2 (6 bases). Per germline, CDR1 MNHNS and CDR2 SASEGT. CDR3 size: 14 residues. Trimming pared 4 bases from V and 9 bases from J, leaving 16 bases between. The CDR3 DNA reads TGTGCCAGCAGTGTAGAGCGACTAGTCCGTGAGCAGTTCTTC. It is translated as CASSVERLVREQFF.

This clone appeared a few times. V usage is TRBV10-3 and J usage is TRBJ1-1; TRBD1 is a possible D gene (6 bases). CDR1 ENHRY and CDR2 SYGVKD come from the germline V gene. V was cut by 0 bases and J by 6 bases, with 17 bases left in between. This CDR3 is built from 16 residues. The CDR3 spells CAISESGITRGPEAFF. CDR3 DNA sequence: TGTGCCATCAGTGAGTCAGGAATAACCAGGGGTCCTGAAGCTTTCTTT.

This chain uses TRBV6-1 with TRBJ2-1, with 7 bases lining up with TRBD1. The CDR3 extends over 16 amino acids. The germline CDR1 and CDR2 sequences are MNHNS and SASEGT. V dropped 3 bases and J dropped 4; count of bases not matched to a gene: 9. CDR3 residues: CASSDPTGLVYNEQFF. The CDR3 DNA reads as TGTGCCAGCAGTGACCCGACAGGGTTAGTGTACAATGAGCAGTTCTTC.

A single count supports this clone. This chain joins TRBV19 and TRBJ2-2, with 8 bases fitting TRBD2. Losses at the gene ends were 3 bases for V and 1 base for J; bases not matched to a gene: 7. The CDR3 sequence is 17 residues long. Germline V CDR1 and CDR2: LNHDA, SQIVND (reference sequence). The DNA of the CDR3 is TGTGCCAGTAGTATTGTGGGGCTAGCGGGGAACACCGGGGAGCTGTTTTTT. This translates into CASSIVGLAGNTGELFF.

Here the CDR3 reads CASSLGGGSQPQHF. DNA for the CDR3: TGCGCCAGCAGCTTGGGGGGGGGTAGTCAGCCCCAGCATTTT. The gene calls are TRBV5-1 and TRBJ1-5; D might be TRBD1 (5 bases). Germline V CDR1 and CDR2: SGHRS, YFSETQ. This CDR3 has 14 amino acids. V lost 0 bases and J lost 6, with 10 bases in between.

The chain is built from TRBV5-8 and TRBJ2-7; D possibly corresponds to TRBD1 (5 bases). V was clipped by 0 bases and J by 7 bases, with 17 bases between them. CDR3 length: 15 amino acids. Germline CDR1 and CDR2: SGHTS and YDEGEE. The CDR3 DNA reads as TGTGCCAGCAGCTTGGTTCGGACAAAGACGTGGGAGCAGTACTTC. Translation: CASSLVRTKTWEQYF.

The genes are TRBV7-7 and TRBJ2-7; 11 bases agree with TRBD2. Per the germline V gene, CDR1 is SSHAT and CDR2 is FNYEAQ (reference sequence). The V and J ends lost 5 bases and 3 bases, in that order; junction bases with no gene match: 15. The CDR3 spans 18 residues. The CDR3 sequence: CASSPGLAGGPSVYEQYF. CDR3 bases: TGTGCCAGCAGCCCCGGGTTAGCGGGAGGGCCGAGCGTCTACGAGCAGTACTTC.

Worth noting for this clone: Other nucleotide sequences in the sample specify the same CDR3. This chain links TRBV7-8 with TRBJ2-1; 10 nucleotides agree with TRBD2. V dropped 0 bases and J dropped 0; count of bases not matched to a gene: 11. Germline V gene data show CDR1 as SGHVS and CDR2 as FQNEAQ. The CDR3 spans 20 residues. The CDR3 sequence is CASSLAFTGLARTSYNEQFF. CDR3 bases: TGTGCCAGCAGCTTAGCTTTCACGGGACTAGCGCGGACCTCCTACAATGAGCAGTTCTTC.

V gene TRBV7-8 combines with J gene TRBJ2-3; TRBD2 agrees at 11 bases. The CDR3 has 16 amino acids. The V gene end was trimmed by 5 bases and the J gene end by 0 bases; junction bases not matched to a gene: 4. Germline V lookup: CDR1 SGHVS, CDR2 FQNEAQ. CDR3 sequence: CASSPRTSGSTDTQYF. In DNA form, the CDR3 reads TGTGCCAGCAGCCCTAGGACTAGCGGGAGCACAGATACGCAGTATTTT.

V and J are TRBV2 and TRBJ1-2; D might be TRBD1 (6 bases). The germline V and J ends were trimmed by 9 bases and 4 bases, with 18 bases remaining between them. Germline V gives CDR1 SNHLY, CDR2 FYNNEI. The CDR3 has 14 residues. The DNA for the CDR3 is TGTGCCAGGGGGGAGAACAGGGCCCTCTATGGCTACACCTTC. It is translated as CARGENRALYGYTF.

This chain connects TRBV7-9 to TRBJ1-4; 8 bases agree with TRBD1. This CDR3 comprises 16 residues. Losses at the gene ends were 5 bases for V and 8 bases for J; bases not matched to a gene: 13. Germline V lookup: CDR1 SEHNR, CDR2 FQNEAQ (reference sequence). The CDR3 coding sequence is TGTGCCAGCAGCCCCACGGGCGGACAGGGAAAAGAAAAACTGTTTTTT. Encoded protein: CASSPTGGQGKEKLFF. Using reference TRBV7-9 and TRBJ1-4 for the parts outside the CDR3, the full variable domain is DTGVSQNPRHKITKRGQNVTFRCDPISEHNRLYWYRQTLGQGPEFLTYFQNEAQLEKSRLLSDRFSAERPKGSFSTLEIQRTEQGDSAMYLCASSPTGGQGKEKLFFGSGTQLSVL.

The chain combines TRBV27 with TRBJ2-7, with TRBD1 as a possible D gene (6 bases). The CDR3 has 14 amino acids. Trimming cost V 2 bases and J 6 bases, with 14 bases left between them. CDR1 and CDR2 (germline): MNHEY, SMNVEV (reference sequence). The CDR3 region has the DNA TGTGCCAGCAGTTTACGGCAGGGGAACGGCGAGCAGTACTTC. It specifies CASSLRQGNGEQYF.

V is TRBV21-1 and J is TRBJ2-7; no DNA check was done on the table's D call, TRBD1. TRBV21-1 is termed a pseudogene. The CDR3 is 14 amino acids. This CDR3 is CASSKHWTGPEQYF. The CDR3, as DNA: TGTGCCAGCAGCAAACATTGGACAGGGCCCGAGCAGTACTTC.

This clone was seen a handful of times. V is TRBV2 and J is TRBJ2-5; perhaps TRBD2 as D (5 bases). V shed 1 base and J shed 5 bases, with 11 bases lying between them. Germline V CDR1 and CDR2: SNHLY, FYNNEI. The CDR3 sequence is 14 residues long. CDR3 in amino acids: CASSEVGVRETQYF. CDR3 DNA: TGTGCCAGCAGTGAAGTCGGGGTACGGGAGACCCAGTACTTC.

In this sample, this clone turned up a few times. The chain links TRBV6-5 to TRBJ1-5; 11 bases align to TRBD1. The CDR3 covers 16 residues. The J segment lost 2 bases and the V segment lost 6 bases, leaving 6 bases of the junction unmatched. Looked up from germline, CDR1 is MNHEY and CDR2 is SVGAGI. CDR3 nucleotides: TGTGCCAGCAGCTACCGGACAGGGGGCGGCAATCAGCCCCAGCATTTT. It encodes CASSYRTGGGNQPQHF.

This clone was observed a single time. The chain carries TRBV6-1 and TRBJ2-5; 7 nucleotides agree with TRBD2. Germline loops: CDR1 MNHNS, CDR2 SASEGT. This CDR3 spans 16 amino acids. The J segment lost 3 bases and the V segment lost 3 bases, leaving 10 bases of the junction unmatched. CDR3 coding DNA: TGTGCCAGCAGTGAGAGCAATCAACGGGGGGAAGAGACCCAGTACTTC. It specifies CASSESNQRGEETQYF.

This chain links TRBV11-2 with TRBJ1-3; D gene uncertain. Germline lookup yields CDR1 SGHAT and CDR2 FQNNGV. V gave up 2 bases and J gave up 4 bases, with 12 bases separating them. This CDR3 has 15 residues. The CDR3 sequence is CASSLIPGLGNTIYF. CDR3 sequence (DNA): TGTGCCAGCAGCTTAATACCGGGATTAGGAAACACCATATATTTT. Complete variable domain (other parts from reference TRBV11-2 and TRBJ1-3): EAGVAQSPRYKIIEKRQSVAFWCNPISGHATLYWYQQILGQGPKLLIQFQNNGVVDDSQLPKDRFSAERLKGVDSTLKIQPAKLEDSAVYLCASSLIPGLGNTIYFGEGSWLTVV.

This chain links TRBV7-9 with TRBJ1-2, with 7 bases that match TRBD1. This CDR3 has 18 amino acids. Germline V CDR1 and CDR2: SEHNR, FQNEAQ (reference sequence). J gave up 3 bases and V 6 bases, and 19 bases lay outside the gene matches. Here the CDR3 DNA reads TGTGCCAGCAGTCACCCAGGGGGACGGATAACACTTGACTATGGCTACACCTTC. Translating gives CASSHPGGRITLDYGYTF.

The V gene is TRBV5-1, the J gene TRBJ1-2; D is possibly TRBD1 (5 bases). Trimming removed 0 bases from V and 8 bases from J, with 11 bases in between. Germline CDR1 is SGHRS and CDR2 is YFSETQ. The length of the CDR3 is 13 residues. CDR3 amino acids: CASSLVVGQGYTF. DNA of the CDR3: TGCGCCAGCAGCTTGGTGGTGGGGCAGGGCTACACCTTC.

V usage is TRBV9 and J usage is TRBJ2-7; maybe TRBD1 (6 bases). Between the trimmed V and J ends, which lost 4 bases and 2 bases, there was a span of 13 bases. From germline, CDR1 is SGDLS and CDR2 YYNGEE. This CDR3 comprises 14 residues. CDR3 nucleotide sequence: TGTGCCAGCAGCTTCCGGGACATCCCCTACGAGCAGTACTTC. Translating gives CASSFRDIPYEQYF. The complete variable domain, with remaining parts taken from reference TRBV9 and TRBJ2-7, reads DSGVTQTPKHLITATGQRVTLRCSPRSGDLSVYWYQQSLDQGLQFLIQYYNGEERAKGNILERFSAQQFPDLHSELNLSSLELGDSALYFCASSFRDIPYEQYFGPGTRLTVT.